This record covers a single T cell receptor beta chain. This CDR3 comprises 22 residues. Trimming removed 0 bases from V and 0 bases from J; junction bases left unmatched: 19. Germline V lookup: CDR1 MNHEY, CDR2 SMNVEV (reference sequence). TCRdb keeps only in-frame clones here, not all; method: immunoSEQ multiplex PCR. The sample holds 240,000 or so clones, approximately 83% seen once. This sample was taken from a study of blood T cell repertoires in COVID-19. In the study overall: The samples span acute and convalescent COVID-19 from the United States, Italy and Spain.

This chain links TRBV27 with TRBJ1-4; 7 bases match TRBD1. Sample: peripheral blood. The TCR comes from an elderly woman with acute or convalescent COVID-19. CDR3 amino acids: CASSLSHSQGGFPPATNEKLFF. The CDR3 DNA follows: TGTGCCAGCAGTTTATCGCATTCGCAGGGGGGCTTCCCGCCTGCAACTAATGAAAAACTGTTTTTT.